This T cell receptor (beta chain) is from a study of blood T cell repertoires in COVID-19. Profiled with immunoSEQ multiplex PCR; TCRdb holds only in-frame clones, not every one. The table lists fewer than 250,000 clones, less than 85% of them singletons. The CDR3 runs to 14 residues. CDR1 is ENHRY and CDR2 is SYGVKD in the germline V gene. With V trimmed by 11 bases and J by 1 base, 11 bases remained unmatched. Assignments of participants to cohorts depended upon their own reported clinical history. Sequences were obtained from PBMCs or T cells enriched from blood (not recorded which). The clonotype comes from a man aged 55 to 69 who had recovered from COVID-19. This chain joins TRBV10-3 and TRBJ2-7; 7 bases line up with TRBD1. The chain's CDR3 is CASTGTAISYEQYF. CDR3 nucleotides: TGTGCCTCTACCGGGACAGCGATATCCTACGAGCAGTACTTC.